This TCR beta chain was sequenced during a study of shared T cell receptors in the human thymus. The protocol was immunoSEQ multiplex PCR, while the TCRdb copy is restricted to in-frame clones and leaves out a portion. The table has 700,000 to 750,000 clones, roughly 85% seen once. These same records also appear under a second study, on human thymus T cells. That report adds: Having corrective surgery for congenital heart defects, healthy Finnish infants were the ones who donated. The authors found apparently biased V and J gene usage in thymic and blood repertoires. Related work found strong thymic repertoire overlap between unrelated individuals.

This clonotype was obtained from a girl in the first two years of life with a congenital heart defect. The material sequenced was thymocytes.

The CDR3 nucleotides are TGTGCCAGCAGTTTGGATCGGGGAGGGGCCTTTGAAGCTTTCTTT. Its translation: CASSLDRGGAFEAFF. V and J are TRBV28 and TRBJ1-1, with D perhaps TRBD1 (5 bases). The CDR3 contains 15 residues. Trimming cost V 3 bases and J 7 bases, with 18 bases left between them. Germline V lookup: CDR1 MDHEN, CDR2 SYDVKM.